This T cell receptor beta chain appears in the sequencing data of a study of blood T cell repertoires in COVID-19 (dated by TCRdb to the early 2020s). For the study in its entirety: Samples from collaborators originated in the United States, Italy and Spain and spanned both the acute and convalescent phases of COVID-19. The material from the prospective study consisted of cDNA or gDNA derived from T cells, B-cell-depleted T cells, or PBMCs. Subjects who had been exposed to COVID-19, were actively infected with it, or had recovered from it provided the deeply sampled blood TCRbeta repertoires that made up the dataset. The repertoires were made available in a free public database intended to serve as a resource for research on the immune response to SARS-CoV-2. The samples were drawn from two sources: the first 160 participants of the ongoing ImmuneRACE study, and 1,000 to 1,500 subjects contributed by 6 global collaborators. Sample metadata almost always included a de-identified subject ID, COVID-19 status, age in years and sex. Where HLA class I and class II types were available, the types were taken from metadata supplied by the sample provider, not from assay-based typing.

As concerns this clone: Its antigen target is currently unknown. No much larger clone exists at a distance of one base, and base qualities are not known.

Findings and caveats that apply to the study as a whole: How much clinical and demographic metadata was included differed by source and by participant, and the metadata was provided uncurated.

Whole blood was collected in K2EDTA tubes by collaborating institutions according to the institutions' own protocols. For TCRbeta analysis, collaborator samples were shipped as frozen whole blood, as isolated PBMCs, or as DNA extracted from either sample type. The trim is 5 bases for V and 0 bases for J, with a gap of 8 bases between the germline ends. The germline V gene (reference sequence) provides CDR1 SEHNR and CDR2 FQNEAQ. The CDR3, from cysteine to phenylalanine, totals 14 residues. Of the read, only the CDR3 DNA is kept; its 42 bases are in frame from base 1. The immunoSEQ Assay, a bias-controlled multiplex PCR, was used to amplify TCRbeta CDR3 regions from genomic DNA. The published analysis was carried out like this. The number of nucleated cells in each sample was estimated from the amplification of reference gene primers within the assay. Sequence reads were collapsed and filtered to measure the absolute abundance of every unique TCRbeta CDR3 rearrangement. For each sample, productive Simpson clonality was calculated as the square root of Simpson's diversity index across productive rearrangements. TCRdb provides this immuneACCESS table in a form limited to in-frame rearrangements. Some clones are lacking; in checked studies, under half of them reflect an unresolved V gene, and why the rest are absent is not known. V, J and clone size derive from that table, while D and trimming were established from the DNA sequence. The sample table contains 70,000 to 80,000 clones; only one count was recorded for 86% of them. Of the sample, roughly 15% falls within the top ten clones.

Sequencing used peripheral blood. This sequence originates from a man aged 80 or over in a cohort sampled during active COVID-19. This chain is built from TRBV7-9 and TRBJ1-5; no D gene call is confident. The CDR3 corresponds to CASSRGISNQPQHF. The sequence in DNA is TGTGCCAGCAGCCGCGGGATTAGCAATCAGCCCCAGCATTTT. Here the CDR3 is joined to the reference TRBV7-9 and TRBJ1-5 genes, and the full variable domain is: DTGVSQNPRHKITKRGQNVTFRCDPISEHNRLYWYRQTLGQGPEFLTYFQNEAQLEKSRLLSDRFSAERPKGSFSTLEIQRTEQGDSAMYLCASSRGISNQPQHFGDGTRLSIL.